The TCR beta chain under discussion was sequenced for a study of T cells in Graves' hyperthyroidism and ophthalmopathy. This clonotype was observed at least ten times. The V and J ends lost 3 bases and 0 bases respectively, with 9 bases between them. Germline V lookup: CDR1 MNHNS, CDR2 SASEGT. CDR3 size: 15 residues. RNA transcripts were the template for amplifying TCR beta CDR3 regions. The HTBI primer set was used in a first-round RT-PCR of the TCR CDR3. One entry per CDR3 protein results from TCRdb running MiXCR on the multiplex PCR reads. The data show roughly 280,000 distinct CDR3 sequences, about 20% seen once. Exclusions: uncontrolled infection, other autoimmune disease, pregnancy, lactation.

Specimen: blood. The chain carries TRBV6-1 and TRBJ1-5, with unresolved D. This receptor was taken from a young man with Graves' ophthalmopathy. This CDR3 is CASSDRHSSNQPQHF. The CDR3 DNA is TGTGCCAGCAGTGACCGACACTCTAGCAATCAGCCCCAGCATTTT.